The entry below gives a single T cell receptor (beta chain) sequence along with its context. Its antigen is undetermined. The sample belongs to a study of blood T cells in healthy people across ages. PCR was performed a second time for about 7 to 11 cycles using a sample-barcoded 5' primer and a J-beta primer mix. Each cDNA molecule was tagged by a template-switch adaptor with 12 random nucleotides. Individual samples furnished no less than 2.5 million CDR3-containing paired-end reads apiece. Via MiXCR, TCRdb re-called the 5' RACE reads, giving one row per CDR3 protein. Among about 580,000 distinct CDR3 sequences, under 55% were seen once, and the ten largest hold approximately 23%. V was cut by 5 bases and J by 2 bases, with 12 bases left in between. This CDR3 contains 14 residues. Germline CDR1 reads LGHNA; CDR2 reads YNFKEQ. General observations from the study: As naive T cell percentage varied, TCR beta diversity correlated strongly with it.

The chain recombines TRBV4-2 with TRBJ1-2; the D gene is possibly TRBD1 (5 bases). This clonotype was obtained from an older man in good health. The sample comprised blood. The DNA for the CDR3 is TGTGCCAGCAGCTGGGGCAGCTCCAACTATGGCTACACCTTC. It codes for CASSWGSSNYGYTF.